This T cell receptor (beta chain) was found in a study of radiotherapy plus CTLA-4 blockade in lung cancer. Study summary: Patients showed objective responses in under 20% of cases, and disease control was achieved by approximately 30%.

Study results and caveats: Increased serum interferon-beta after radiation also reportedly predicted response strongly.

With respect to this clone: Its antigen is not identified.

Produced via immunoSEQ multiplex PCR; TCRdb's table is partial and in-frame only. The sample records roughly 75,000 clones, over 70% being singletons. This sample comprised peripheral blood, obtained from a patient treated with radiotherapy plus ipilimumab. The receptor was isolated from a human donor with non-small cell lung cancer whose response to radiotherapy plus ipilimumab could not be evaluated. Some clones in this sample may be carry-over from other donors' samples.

CDR3 in DNA: TGTGCCAGTAGTATCGCGGACAGGCCGAGGTTTGGCTACGAGCAGTACTTC. Amino acids: CASSIADRPRFGYEQYF. V usage is TRBV19 and J usage is TRBJ2-7; 7 bases fit TRBD1. This CDR3 spans 17 amino acids. Per the germline V gene, CDR1 is LNHDA and CDR2 is SQIVND (reference sequence). The J segment lost 3 bases and the V segment lost 3 bases, leaving 14 bases of the junction unmatched. Based on the CDR3 plus reference TRBV19 and TRBJ2-7, the full variable domain is DGGITQSPKYLFRKEGQNVTLSCEQNLNHDAMYWYRQDPGQGLRLIYYSQIVNDFQKGDIAEGYSVSREKKESFPLTVTSAQKNPTAFYLCASSIADRPRFGYEQYFGPGTRLTVT.